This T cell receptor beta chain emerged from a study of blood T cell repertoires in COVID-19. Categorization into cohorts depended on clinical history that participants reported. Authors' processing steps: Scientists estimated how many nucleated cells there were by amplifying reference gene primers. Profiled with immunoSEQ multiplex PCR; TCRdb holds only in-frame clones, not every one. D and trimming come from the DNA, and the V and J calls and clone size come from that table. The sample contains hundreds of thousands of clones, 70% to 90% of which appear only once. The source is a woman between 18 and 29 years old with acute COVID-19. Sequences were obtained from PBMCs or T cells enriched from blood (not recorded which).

CDR3 sequence: CASSLAGLAGNTGELFF. CDR3 in DNA: TGTGCCAGCAGCTTAGCGGGTCTAGCGGGGAACACCGGGGAGCTGTTTTTT. V and J are TRBV7-8 and TRBJ2-2, with 8 positions matching TRBD2. The CDR3 sequence is 17 residues long. Germline V gene data show CDR1 as SGHVS and CDR2 as FQNEAQ. The trim removed 0 bases at V and 1 base at J, leaving 4 bases unmatched.